Given below is one TCR beta chain in context. What it recognizes is unknown. The source of the sample is a study of T cell repertoires in cytomegalovirus infection. General study findings and limits: The ex vivo response was dominated by HLA-C-restricted CMV-specific TCR beta clonotypes.

TCRdb passed the reads through MiXCR, listing each CDR3 protein once. The sample lists about 920,000 distinct CDR3 sequences, approximately 32% occurring once. The CDR3 loop spans 14 amino acids. The ends lost 6 bases at V and 7 bases at J; junction bases unmatched: 6. This material consisted of cultured CD8+ T cells from PBMCs, taken from culture after CMV antigen stimulation. This receptor was obtained from a human donor in good health (CMV status not recorded). Some clones in this sample may be carry-over from other donors' samples. The V call is TRBV12-3 or TRBV12-4, the J call TRBJ1-2, with 12 positions matching TRBD1. In DNA form, the CDR3 reads TGTGCCAGCAGGGGACAGGGGGCAAATACTGGCTACACCTTC. Translation gives CASRGQGANTGYTF.